The entry below gives a single T cell receptor beta chain sequence along with its context. As yet, its antigen is unknown. This clone may be a read error of a much larger clone one base away. Isolation per sample recovered at least 7 million PBMCs. The authors extracted at least 5.5 micrograms of total RNA per sample. The CDR3 is 13 amino acids. CDR1 is SGDLS, CDR2 YYNGEE, per germline. With a J-beta primer mix and a sample-barcoded 5' primer, a second PCR ran about 6 to 11 cycles. A template-switch adaptor that had 12 random nucleotides put a tag on each cDNA molecule. TCRdb itself ran the 5' RACE reads through MiXCR, one entry per CDR3 protein. This repertoire shows about 680,000 distinct CDR3 sequences, 49% found once; its top ten account for roughly a third. The data are from a study of blood T cells in healthy people across ages. Study-wide results and limits: Among T cells, TCR beta diversity per million cells dropped roughly linearly as age rose.

The TCR originated in a woman aged 55-69 years in good health. Sequenced sample: blood. The V gene is TRBV9, the J gene TRBJ2-5; D possibly uses TRBD1 or TRBD2 (6 bases each). CDR3 nucleotides: TGTGTCAGCAGCGTTGGGGGCGGGAATGAGCAGTACTTC. Translation gives CVSSVGGGNEQYF.